This TCR beta chain was documented in a study of naive and memory T cell subsets. Study findings and constraints: In naive cells, over 85% of TCR sequences were seen only once. Diversity fell and Gini index rose from naive through CM, EM, EMRA. The power law exponent of TCR abundance differed between naive and memory cells.

V dropped 4 bases and J dropped 2; count of bases not matched to a gene: 11. The CDR3 runs to 16 residues. CDR1 and CDR2 (germline): LNHDA, SQIVND (reference sequence). This clonotype was seen only a few times. The antigen is undetermined. An equimolar mix of two oligonucleotides served as the beta constant-region primer for TRBC1 and TRBC2. The cDNA 3' end received a ligated single-stranded oligonucleotide carrying the SP2 primer and a 12-nucleotide UMI. TCRdb recomputed calls from the UMI-ligation and nested PCR reads with MiXCR, one row per CDR3 protein. The sample carries about 85,000 distinct CDR3 sequences, around 13% recorded once.

Sample: central memory CD4+ T cells from blood. This TCR was recovered from a human donor in good health. This chain connects TRBV19 to TRBJ2-7; 7 bases line up with TRBD1. The CDR3 region is CASSTSPGQRTYEQYF. DNA of the CDR3: TGTGCCAGTAGTACGAGCCCGGGACAGAGAACCTACGAGCAGTACTTC. The full variable domain, its missing parts supplied by reference TRBV19 and TRBJ2-7, is DGGITQSPKYLFRKEGQNVTLSCEQNLNHDAMYWYRQDPGQGLRLIYYSQIVNDFQKGDIAEGYSVSREKKESFPLTVTSAQKNPTAFYLCASSTSPGQRTYEQYFGPGTRLTVT.